These 9 T cell receptor beta chains were all obtained from the same sample, sequenced in a study of shared clonotypes between healthy human individuals. The repertoire was sequenced with immunoSEQ multiplex PCR; TCRdb's copy has only in-frame clones and lacks some. The sample includes 2 million to 2.5 million clones, about 92% of them seen just once. CD45RO-negative, CCR7-selected cells formed the naive CD8 fraction, which excluded terminally differentiated effector memory CD45RA+ cells. The specimen was naive CD8+ T cells from PBMCs. These receptor sequences come from a man in his late teens or twenties in good health. Some clones in this sample may be carry-over from other donors' samples.

The rearrangement joins TRBV6-5 to TRBJ2-7; D ambiguous. Per the germline V gene, CDR1 is MNHEY and CDR2 is SVGAGI. The CDR3 sequence is 14 residues long. With 4 bases removed from V and 1 base from J, the gap between germline ends came to 11 bases. The CDR3 spells CASSSPRSSYEQYF. In nucleotides, the CDR3 is TGTGCCAGCAGTTCCCCTCGAAGTTCCTACGAGCAGTACTTC.

In this sample, this clone turned up once. The chain employs TRBV19 and TRBJ1-5; D gene unclear. V lost 3 bases and J lost 0, with 9 bases in between. Germline CDR1 and CDR2: LNHDA and SQIVND (reference sequence). CDR3 length equals 15 residues. Here the CDR3 DNA reads TGTGCCAGTAGTATGTGGCAGCATAGCAATCAGCCCCAGCATTTT. Translation gives CASSMWQHSNQPQHF.

The chain couples TRBV27 to TRBJ2-1, with TRBD2 matching over 10 bases. Germline CDR1 MNHEY, CDR2 SMNVEV (reference sequence). CDR3 size: 18 residues. V lost 7 bases and J lost 6; bases outside the gene matches: 18. Here the CDR3 DNA reads TGTGCCAGCACCCTCCAAGGGACTAGCGTTTTCCCCCGCAATGAGCAGTTCTTC. This translates into CASTLQGTSVFPRNEQFF.

This clone came up once. The rearrangement uses TRBV11-2 and TRBJ2-1; either TRBD1 or TRBD2 may fit D (5 bases each). V shed 5 bases and J shed 7 bases, with 18 bases lying between them. The CDR3 has 15 amino acids. Germline assignment: CDR1 SGHAT and CDR2 FQNNGV. The CDR3 nucleotides are TGTGCCAGCAGCATCTTCTCGGGACCCCTGAATGAGCAGTTCTTC. Its translation is CASSIFSGPLNEQFF.

The rearrangement joins TRBV29-1 to TRBJ2-3; D unresolved. Germline lookup yields CDR1 SQVTM and CDR2 ANQGSEA. The CDR3 has 15 amino acids. V gave up 3 bases and J gave up 0 bases, with 13 bases separating them. The CDR3 region has the DNA TGCAGCGTTGAGAGTAGGGCTAGAAGCACAGATACGCAGTATTTT. Translation: CSVESRARSTDTQYF.

The V and J genes are TRBV10-3 and TRBJ1-1; tentative D call: TRBD1 (6 bases). This CDR3 has 13 residues. V was pared by 4 bases and J by 3 bases, with 9 bases between. Germline V gene lookup returns CDR1 ENHRY and CDR2 SYGVKD. The CDR3 DNA reads as TGTGCCATCAGTGTGGGGGCACACACTGAAGCTTTCTTT. Residues: CAISVGAHTEAFF.

On this clone itself: Other nucleotide sequences from this sample produce the same CDR3. The chain recombines TRBV11-2 with TRBJ2-7; TRBD1 matches at 8 bases. V gave up 3 bases and J gave up 1 base; unmatched junction bases: 5. CDR1 and CDR2 from the germline V gene are SGHAT and FQNNGV. The CDR3 runs to 15 residues. Here the CDR3 reads CASSFGDRGSYEQYF. In nucleotides, the CDR3 is TGTGCCAGCAGCTTCGGCGACAGGGGTTCCTACGAGCAGTACTTC.

The CDR3 loop is CASSYSGVTGELFF. The CDR3 nucleotides read TGTGCCAGCAGTTATTCAGGGGTCACCGGGGAGCTGTTTTTT. The rearrangement joins TRBV6-5 to TRBJ2-2; weak D call: TRBD1 (6 bases). Germline lookup yields CDR1 MNHEY and CDR2 SVGAGI. CDR3 length: 14 residues. V lost 3 bases to trimming and J lost 4 bases, with 9 bases between them.

This sequence joins TRBV11-3 and TRBJ2-6; 7 bases align to TRBD1. CDR1 is SGHNT, CDR2 YENEEA, per germline. V gave up 3 bases and J gave up 0 bases; unmatched junction bases: 2. The CDR3 spans 16 residues. CDR3 sequence (DNA): TGTGCCAGCAGCTTGAAGGGGGCCTCTGGGGCCAACGTCCTGACTTTC. This translates into CASSLKGASGANVLTF.